These 7 T cell receptor beta chains were all obtained from the same sample, sequenced in a study of T-cell memory formation after mild COVID-19. TCRdb recomputed calls from the 5' RACE reads with MiXCR, one row per CDR3 protein. In the table there are more than 350,000 distinct CDR3 sequences, around 21% of which are singletons. The sequencing input was PBMCs or a T cell subset sorted from them (not recorded which). Receptors were obtained from an adult woman who had mild COVID-19 (a few samples of this study predate the infection). Cell type and time point are not known.

This clonotype was counted only a few times. This chain connects TRBV27 to TRBJ1-1; TRBD1 aligns across 8 bases. CDR1 and CDR2 from the germline V gene are MNHEY and SMNVEV (reference sequence). The CDR3 is 14 amino acids. J gave up 4 bases and V 4 bases, and 5 bases lay outside the gene matches. CDR3 loop: CASSSGGWGTEAFF. The CDR3 region has the DNA TGTGCCAGCAGTTCAGGGGGCTGGGGCACTGAAGCTTTCTTT.

The chain has TRBV12-3 or TRBV12-4 and TRBJ1-2; weak D call: TRBD1 (6 bases). The ends were cut back, 2 bases at V and 8 bases at J, with 18 bases in the middle. CDR3 length equals 15 residues. DNA for the CDR3: TGTGCCAGCAGTTTAATGTGGCGGGGGGCGCTAGGCTACACCTTC. It translates to CASSLMWRGALGYTF.

The chain joins TRBV27 to TRBJ1-1, with 10 bases fitting TRBD1. J lost 2 bases, V lost 0 bases, and 3 bases had no gene match. This CDR3 region has 16 residues. The germline CDR1 and CDR2 sequences are MNHEY and SMNVEV (reference sequence). The CDR3 nucleotides are TGTGCCAGCAGTTTATCGGGGACAGGGGTTAACACTGAAGCTTTCTTT. The encoded protein is CASSLSGTGVNTEAFF.

On this clonotype: A junction boundary mismatches the germline segment, possibly from a read error. The chain has TRBV4-2 and TRBJ1-5; TRBD1 aligns across 9 bases. The CDR3 runs 16 residues. Per the germline V gene, CDR1 is LGHNA and CDR2 is YNFKEQ. The CDR3 DNA sequence: TGTGCCAGCAGCCAAGACCCGGACAGGGGCAACCAGCCCCAGCATTTT. Its translation: CASSQDPDRGNQPQHF.

The chain links TRBV30 to TRBJ1-2; 8 bases are shared with TRBD1. The V segment lost 2 bases and the J segment 7 bases; nucleotides outside the gene matches: 6. The CDR3 runs to 13 residues. Germline V CDR1 and CDR2: GTSNPN, SVGIG (reference sequence). The CDR3 DNA reads TGTGCCTGGAGTTTGGACAGGGTTTCTGGCTACACCTTC. This gives the protein CAWSLDRVSGYTF.

There are a few counts of this clonotype. The rearrangement uses TRBV20-1 and TRBJ2-3; 7 bases agree with TRBD2. The CDR3 totals 12 residues. In germline, CDR1 is DFQATT, CDR2 SNEGSKA (reference sequence). The trim removed 5 bases at V and 8 bases at J, leaving 7 bases unmatched. The CDR3 reads CSAEWVAGTQYF. The DNA of the CDR3 is TGCAGTGCTGAATGGGTAGCGGGTACGCAGTATTTT.

This clonotype has more than one count but fewer than ten. The chain recombines TRBV27 with TRBJ2-3; 8 nucleotides match TRBD2. The junction had 5 bases not matched to a gene; V was cut back by 3 bases and J by 0 bases. From germline, CDR1 is MNHEY and CDR2 SMNVEV (reference sequence). The CDR3 covers 16 residues. In nucleotides, the CDR3 is TGTGCCAGCAGTTTTAGTAGCGGGGTTAGCACAGATACGCAGTATTTT. Translation: CASSFSSGVSTDTQYF.